Reported below is one TCR beta chain. Its target is not known. Germline V gene lookup returns CDR1 SGHDT and CDR2 YYEEEE. Deletions cut 4 bases from V and 4 bases from J, with 11 bases between. This CDR3 contains 14 residues. This sample was taken from a study of OX40 agonist ivuxolimab in advanced cancers. Broader study findings: The study observed clonal expansion of CD4+ and CD8+ blood T cells by week 6 at 0.1 to 3.0 mg/kg.

Sequenced by immunoSEQ multiplex PCR; TCRdb stores in-frame clones only, minus some. The sample lists over 80,000 clones, about 89% seen once, with approximately 4% in the top ten. The specimen comprised CD4+ or CD8+ T cells sorted from blood, sampled in a trial of the OX40 agonist ivuxolimab. This clonotype was sampled from an adult with an advanced solid tumor such as melanoma, head and neck, liver or kidney cancer. The J gene is TRBJ1-4, the V gene TRBV5-6; tentative D call: TRBD1 (5 bases). The CDR3 here is CASSVDSYNEKLFF. Written as DNA, the CDR3 is TGTGCCAGCAGCGTCGACAGCTATAATGAAAAACTGTTTTTT. Based on the CDR3 plus reference TRBV5-6 and TRBJ1-4, the full variable domain is DAGVTQSPTHLIKTRGQQVTLRCSPKSGHDTVSWYQQALGQGPQFIFQYYEEEERQRGNFPDRFSGHQFPNYSSELNVNALLLGDSALYLCASSVDSYNEKLFFGSGTQLSVL.